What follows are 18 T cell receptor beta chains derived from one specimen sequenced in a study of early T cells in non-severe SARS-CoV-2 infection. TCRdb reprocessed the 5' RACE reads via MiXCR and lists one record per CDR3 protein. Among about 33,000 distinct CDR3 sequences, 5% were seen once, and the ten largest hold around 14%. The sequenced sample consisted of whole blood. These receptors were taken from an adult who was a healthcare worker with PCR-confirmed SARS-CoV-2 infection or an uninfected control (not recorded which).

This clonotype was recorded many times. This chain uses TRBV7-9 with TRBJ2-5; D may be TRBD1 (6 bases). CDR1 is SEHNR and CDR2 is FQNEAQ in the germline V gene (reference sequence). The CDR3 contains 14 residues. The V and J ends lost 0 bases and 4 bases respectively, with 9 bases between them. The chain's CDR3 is CASSLAGQIETQYF. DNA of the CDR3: TGTGCCAGCAGCTTAGCCGGACAGATAGAGACCCAGTACTTC.

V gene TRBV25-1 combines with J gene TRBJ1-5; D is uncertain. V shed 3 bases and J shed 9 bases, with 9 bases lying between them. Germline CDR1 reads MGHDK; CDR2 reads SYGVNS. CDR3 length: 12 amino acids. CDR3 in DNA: TGTGCCAGCAGTGATGGTGTGAGGCCCCAGCATTTT. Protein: CASSDGVRPQHF.

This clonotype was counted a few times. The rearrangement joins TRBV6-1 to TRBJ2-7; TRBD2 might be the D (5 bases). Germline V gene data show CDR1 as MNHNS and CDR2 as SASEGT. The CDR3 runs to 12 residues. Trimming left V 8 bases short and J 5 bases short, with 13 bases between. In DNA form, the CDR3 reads TGTGCCAGCCACCGGGGTTACAACGAGCAGTACTTC. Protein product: CASHRGYNEQYF.

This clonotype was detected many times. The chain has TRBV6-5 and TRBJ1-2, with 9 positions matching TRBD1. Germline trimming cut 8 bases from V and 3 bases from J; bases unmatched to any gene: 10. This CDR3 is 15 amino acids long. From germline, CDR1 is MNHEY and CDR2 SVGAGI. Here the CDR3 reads CASGYGQGLDYGYTF. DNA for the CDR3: TGTGCCAGCGGATATGGACAGGGGCTCGACTATGGCTACACCTTC.

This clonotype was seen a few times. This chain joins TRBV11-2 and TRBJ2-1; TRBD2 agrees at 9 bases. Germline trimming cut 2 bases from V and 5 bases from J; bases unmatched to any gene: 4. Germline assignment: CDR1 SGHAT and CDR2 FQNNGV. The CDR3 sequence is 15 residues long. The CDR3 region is CASSLIAGANNEQFF. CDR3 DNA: TGTGCCAGCAGCTTAATAGCGGGGGCAAACAATGAGCAGTTCTTC.

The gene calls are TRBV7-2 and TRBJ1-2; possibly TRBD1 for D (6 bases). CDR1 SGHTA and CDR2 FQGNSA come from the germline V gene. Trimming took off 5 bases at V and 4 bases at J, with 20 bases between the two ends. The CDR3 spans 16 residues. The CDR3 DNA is TGTGCCAGCAGCCCAAAAGTGGGGGCTTACGGCTATGGCTACACCTTC. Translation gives CASSPKVGAYGYGYTF. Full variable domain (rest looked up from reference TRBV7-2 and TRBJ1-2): GAGVSQSPSNKVTEKGKDVELRCDPISGHTALYWYRQSLGQGLEFLIYFQGNSAPDKSGLPSDRFSAERTGGSVSTLTIQRTQQEDSAVYLCASSPKVGAYGYGYTFGSGTRLTVV.

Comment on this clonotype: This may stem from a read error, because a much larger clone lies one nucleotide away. The CDR3 DNA reads as TGTGCCAGCAGCCCGAACCCTGCCGGGGAGCTGTTTTTT. As protein: CASSPNPAGELFF. This sequence joins TRBV6-5 and TRBJ2-2; D remains ambiguous. CDR3 length equals 13 residues. V lost 6 bases, J lost 6 bases, and 11 bases lay in between. In germline, CDR1 is MNHEY, CDR2 SVGAGI.

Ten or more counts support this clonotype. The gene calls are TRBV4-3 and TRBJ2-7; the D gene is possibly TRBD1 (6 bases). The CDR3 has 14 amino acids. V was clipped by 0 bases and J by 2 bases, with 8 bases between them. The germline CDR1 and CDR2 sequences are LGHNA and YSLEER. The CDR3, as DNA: TGCGCCAGCAGCCAAGACAGGGGAACCTACGAGCAGTACTTC. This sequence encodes CASSQDRGTYEQYF.

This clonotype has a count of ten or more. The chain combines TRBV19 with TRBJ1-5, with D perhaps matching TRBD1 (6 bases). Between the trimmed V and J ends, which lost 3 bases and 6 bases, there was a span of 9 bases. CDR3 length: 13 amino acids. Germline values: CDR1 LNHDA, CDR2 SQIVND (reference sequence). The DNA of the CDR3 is TGTGCCAGTAGTATTGAGGGGGTTCAGCCCCAGCATTTT. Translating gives CASSIEGVQPQHF.

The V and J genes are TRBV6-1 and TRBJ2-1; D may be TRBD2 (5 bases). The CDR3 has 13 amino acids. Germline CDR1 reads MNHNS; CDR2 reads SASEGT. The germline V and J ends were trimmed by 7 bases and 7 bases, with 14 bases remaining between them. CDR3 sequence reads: CASIGVAPNEQFF. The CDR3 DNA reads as TGTGCCAGCATCGGGGTCGCGCCAAATGAGCAGTTCTTC.

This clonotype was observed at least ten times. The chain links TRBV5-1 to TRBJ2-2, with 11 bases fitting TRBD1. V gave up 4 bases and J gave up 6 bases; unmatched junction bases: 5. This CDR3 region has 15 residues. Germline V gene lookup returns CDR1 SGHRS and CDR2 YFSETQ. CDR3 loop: CASSLRDRGAGELFF. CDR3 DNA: TGCGCCAGCAGCCTCCGGGACAGGGGGGCCGGGGAGCTGTTTTTT.

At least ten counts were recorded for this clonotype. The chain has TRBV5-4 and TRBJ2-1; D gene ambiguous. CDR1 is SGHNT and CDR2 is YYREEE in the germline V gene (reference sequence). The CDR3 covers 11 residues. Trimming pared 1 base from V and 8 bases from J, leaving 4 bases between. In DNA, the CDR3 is TGTGCCAGCAGCTTGCAGGATGAGCAGTTCTTC. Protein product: CASSLQDEQFF. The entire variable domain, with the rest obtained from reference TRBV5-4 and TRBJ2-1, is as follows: ETGVTQSPTHLIKTRGQQVTLRCSSQSGHNTVSWYQQALGQGPQFIFQYYREEENGRGNFPPRFSGLQFPNYSSELNVNALELDDSALYLCASSLQDEQFFGPGTRLTVL.

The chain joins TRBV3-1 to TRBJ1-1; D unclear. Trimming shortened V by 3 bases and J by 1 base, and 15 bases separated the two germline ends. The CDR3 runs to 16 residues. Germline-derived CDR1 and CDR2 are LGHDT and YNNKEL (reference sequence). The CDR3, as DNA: TGTGCCAGCAGCCAGAGAAGGCAGCTTGGGAACACTGAAGCTTTCTTT. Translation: CASSQRRQLGNTEAFF.

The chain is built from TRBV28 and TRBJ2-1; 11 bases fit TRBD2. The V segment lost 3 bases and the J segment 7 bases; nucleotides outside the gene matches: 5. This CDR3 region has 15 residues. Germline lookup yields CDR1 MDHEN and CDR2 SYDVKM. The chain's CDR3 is CASSLLAGGPNEQFF. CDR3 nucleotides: TGTGCCAGCAGTTTGTTAGCGGGGGGGCCGAATGAGCAGTTCTTC.

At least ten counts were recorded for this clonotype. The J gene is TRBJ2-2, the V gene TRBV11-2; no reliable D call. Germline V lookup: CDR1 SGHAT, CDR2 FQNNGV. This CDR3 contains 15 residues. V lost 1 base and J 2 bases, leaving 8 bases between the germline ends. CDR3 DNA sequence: TGTGCCAGCAGCTTAGTACGGGCCAACACCGGGGAGCTGTTTTTT. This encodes CASSLVRANTGELFF. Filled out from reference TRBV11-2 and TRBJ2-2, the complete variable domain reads EAGVAQSPRYKIIEKRQSVAFWCNPISGHATLYWYQQILGQGPKLLIQFQNNGVVDDSQLPKDRFSAERLKGVDSTLKIQPAKLEDSAVYLCASSLVRANTGELFFGEGSRLTVL.

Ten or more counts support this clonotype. The CDR3 sequence: CASSDGAQTDTQYF. CDR3 nucleotide sequence: TGTGCCAGCAGTGACGGAGCCCAAACAGATACGCAGTATTTT. The J gene is TRBJ2-3, the V gene TRBV7-6; D is unclear. The CDR3 has 14 amino acids. Germline CDR1 SGHVS, CDR2 FNYEAQ. The V end lost 6 bases, the J end lost 3 bases, and 13 bases lay between the germline ends.

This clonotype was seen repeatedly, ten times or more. CDR3 in amino acids: CASGTGNQPQHF. The CDR3 DNA follows: TGTGCCAGTGGGACGGGGAATCAGCCCCAGCATTTT. The genes are TRBV19 and TRBJ1-5; maybe TRBD1 (5 bases). CDR3 length equals 12 residues. The germline V and J ends were trimmed by 8 bases and 4 bases, with 9 bases remaining between them. Germline V gives CDR1 LNHDA, CDR2 SQIVND (reference sequence). Supplemented by reference TRBV19 and TRBJ1-5, the full variable domain reads DGGITQSPKYLFRKEGQNVTLSCEQNLNHDAMYWYRQDPGQGLRLIYYSQIVNDFQKGDIAEGYSVSREKKESFPLTVTSAQKNPTAFYLCASGTGNQPQHFGDGTRLSIL.

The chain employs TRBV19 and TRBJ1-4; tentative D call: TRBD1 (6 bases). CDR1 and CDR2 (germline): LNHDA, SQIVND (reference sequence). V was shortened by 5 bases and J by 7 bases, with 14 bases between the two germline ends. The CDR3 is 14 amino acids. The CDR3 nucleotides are TGTGCCAGTAGTCCCCAGGGGTTGCGTGAAAAACTGTTTTTT. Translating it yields CASSPQGLREKLFF. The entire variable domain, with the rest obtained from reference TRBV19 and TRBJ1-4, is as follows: DGGITQSPKYLFRKEGQNVTLSCEQNLNHDAMYWYRQDPGQGLRLIYYSQIVNDFQKGDIAEGYSVSREKKESFPLTVTSAQKNPTAFYLCASSPQGLREKLFFGSGTQLSVL.